The subject of this entry is one T cell receptor beta chain. Its antigen is undetermined. The V and J ends lost 3 bases and 8 bases, in that order; junction bases with no gene match: 7. The CDR3 consists of 15 residues. The germline V gene encodes CDR1 SGHVS and CDR2 FNYEAQ. These data originate in a study of cytomegalovirus exposure and HLA in healthy donors. About the research overall: Some 85 million unique TCRs, all from HLA-typed donors, were included in an early release of the data. Approximately 81% of 300 to 450 genotyped donors fell in the Caucasian-associated ancestry cluster. Study results and caveats: Specific recognition of CMV antigens was confirmed in vitro for a few chains (all CMV-associated). Several of the most significant clusters appeared, in a later analysis, to be linked to common viral pathogens.

The PCR made use of 60 Vbeta and 13 Jbeta primers. This table comes from immunoSEQ multiplex PCR, and its TCRdb copy is limited to in-frame clones, with some not included. The sample consists of approximately 92,000 clones, around 81% of them appearing once. This sequence was found in a woman between 70 and 85 years old in good health and CMV-seropositive. The sample was PBMCs. The genes are TRBV7-6 and TRBJ1-4; 9 bases align to TRBD1. CDR3 protein: CASSLAGTGMEKLFF. The CDR3, as DNA: TGTGCCAGCAGCTTGGCCGGGACAGGGATGGAAAAACTGTTTTTT.